What follows are 30 T cell receptor beta chains derived from one specimen sequenced in a study of tumor and adjacent non-tumor tissue in lung cancer. The template was RNA from unsorted bulk tissue. This non-tumor lung sample came from over 3 cm beyond the tumor edge. A modified ARM-PCR protocol with three rounds of nested PCR amplified TCRbeta. Using its own MiXCR run on the multiplex PCR reads, TCRdb lists one record per CDR3 protein. The table shows tens of thousands of distinct CDR3 sequences, with approximately 73% occurring only once. The sample comprised distant non-tumor lung tissue. Receptor source: a man aged 60 to 75 with non-small cell lung cancer.

With regard to this clonotype: Relative to the germline gene, one junction end is altered; a read error may explain this. This sequence joins TRBV14 and TRBJ2-1; 7 positions agree with TRBD2. Germline-derived CDR1 and CDR2 are SGHDN and FVKESK. The CDR3 has 15 amino acids. CDR3 sequence (DNA): TGTGCCAGCACCCATTCTAGCGGTAGAGCTGATGAGCAGCTCTTC. It yields the protein CASTHSSGRADEQLF.

On this clonotype: One end of the junction is discordant with germline, which a read error may explain. The V and J genes are TRBV6-1 and TRBJ2-6; 8 nucleotides agree with TRBD1. The germline V gene has CDR1 MNHNS and CDR2 SASEGT. The CDR3 is 16 amino acids. CDR3 sequence reads: CAINQGAFSRANVLTF. As DNA, the CDR3 is TGTGCCATCAATCAGGGGGCATTCTCTAGGGCCAACGTCCTGACTTTC.

As for this clonotype: One end of the junction varies from germline; a read error may be responsible. The chain has TRBV6-6 and TRBJ2-2; tentative D call: TRBD2 (5 bases). The germline CDR1 and CDR2 sequences are MNHNY and SVGAGI (reference sequence). The CDR3 runs to 18 residues. CDR3 residues: CASTTNVLSPSSTGELFF. The DNA of the CDR3 is TGTGCCAGCACTACGAATGTCCTTTCTCCGTCGAGCACCGGGGAGCTCTTTTTT.

This clonotype was seen at least ten times. The rearrangement links TRBV13 to TRBJ2-7; 11 bases agree with TRBD1. The CDR3 spans 15 residues. Germline-derived CDR1 and CDR2 are PRHDT and FYEKMQ (reference sequence). V trimming: 0 bases; J trimming: 6 bases; junction bases outside the gene matches: 4. CDR3 bases: TGTGCCAGCAGCTTAGGGGGACAGGGGGGGTTCGAGCAGTACTTC. It yields the protein CASSLGGQGGFEQYF.

Remarks on this clonotype: This likely comes from a read error, as the CDR3 has no conserved phenylalanine or tryptophan at its end. The chain uses TRBV12-3 or TRBV12-4 and TRBJ1-5; tentatively, D is TRBD2 (6 bases). The J call could be wrong; TRBJ2-3 is a better fit for the DNA end. The CDR3 consists of 15 residues. CDR3 protein: CASSGGDGHYQPQYL. Written as DNA, the CDR3 is TGTGCCAGCAGTGGCGGGGACGGCCACTATCAGCCCCAGTATTTA.

Sample share makes this clonotype medium-sized. This chain connects TRBV29-1 to TRBJ2-5; 7 bases map to TRBD2. Germline CDR1 is SQVTM and CDR2 is ANQGSEA. This CDR3 comprises 15 residues. V lost 4 bases and J lost 5; bases outside the gene matches: 13. The CDR3 loop reads CSVVSSRAGGETQYF. The CDR3 coding sequence is TGCAGCGTTGTCAGTTCCAGGGCCGGGGGGGAGACCCAGTACTTC.

To note about this clonotype: Just one base apart from a much larger clone, this may be a read error. This chain joins TRBV20-1 and TRBJ2-1; 12 nucleotides agree with TRBD2. CDR3 length equals 14 residues. Germline CDR1 DFQATT, CDR2 SNEGSKA (reference sequence). The CDR3 region has the DNA TGCAGTGCACTCACTAGCGGGAGGAACAATGAGGAGTTCTTC. Translation gives CSALTSGRNNEEFF.

The chain couples TRBV6-4 to TRBJ2-5; 10 bases map to TRBD1. Per the germline V gene, CDR1 is MRHNA and CDR2 is SNTAGT. CDR3 length equals 15 residues. V lost 7 bases and J lost 2; bases outside the gene matches: 7. In nucleotides, the CDR3 is TGTGCCAGCACCCGAAGGACAGGGGGACAAGAGACCCAGTACTTC. Its protein product is CASTRRTGGQETQYF.

The chain uses TRBV29-1 and TRBJ1-5, with a tentative D call TRBD1 (5 bases). The germline V gene has CDR1 SQVTM and CDR2 ANQGSEA. The CDR3 has 13 residues. Trimming cost V 6 bases and J 2 bases, with 11 bases left between them. The DNA of the CDR3 is TGCAGCGTGGGACTGGGGGGCAATCAGCCCCAGCATTTT. Its protein is CSVGLGGNQPQHF.

Notes on this clonotype: One end of the junction is discordant with germline, which a read error may explain. V usage is TRBV11-1 and J usage is TRBJ2-2, with 10 bases aligning to TRBD2. The CDR3 is 14 residues long. CDR1 SGHAT and CDR2 FQDESV come from the germline V gene (reference sequence). CDR3 DNA: TGTGCCAACAGCTTAACTAGCGGGACCGGGGAACTATTTTTT. Amino acid sequence: CANSLTSGTGELFF.

This clonotype has just one count. One end of the junction varies from germline; a read error may be responsible. This chain connects TRBV4-3 to TRBJ2-1; TRBD1 agrees at 11 bases. CDR1 and CDR2 from the germline V gene are LGHNA and YSLEER. The CDR3 loop spans 15 amino acids. The CDR3: CASRSGTGGLNEQFF. In nucleotides, the CDR3 is TGCGCAAGCAGGTCAGGGACAGGGGGTTTAAATGAGCAGTTCTTC.

In this sample, this clonotype turned up a few times. A much bigger clone sits one base away, suggesting this may be a read error. V gene TRBV5-1 combines with J gene TRBJ2-1; 16 bases map to TRBD2. The CDR3 loop spans 17 amino acids. Germline-derived CDR1 and CDR2 are SGHRS and YFSETQ. For the CDR3, the DNA is TGCACCAGCAGCCCGGGACTAGCGGGAGGGTTCTACAATGAGCAGTTCTTC. This gives the protein CTSSPGLAGGFYNEQFF.

This clonotype appeared many times. The V and J genes are TRBV7-2 and TRBJ2-5, with unresolved D. Looked up from germline, CDR1 is SGHTA and CDR2 is FQGNSA. This CDR3 has 13 amino acids. The V end was cut by 5 bases, the J end by 5 bases, with 12 bases between. CDR3 sequence (DNA): TGTGCCAGCAGCCTGGTCCTTCGGGAGACCCAGTACTTC. This gives the protein CASSLVLRETQYF.

This clonotype is classed as medium-sized. V usage is TRBV6-1 and J usage is TRBJ2-7; D not certain. CDR1 is MNHNS and CDR2 is SASEGT in the germline V gene. Between the trimmed V and J ends, which lost 7 bases and 0 bases, there was a span of 7 bases. The CDR3 runs to 12 residues. Here the CDR3 DNA reads TGTGCCAGCAACGGCGACTCCTACGAGCAGTACTTC. This codes for CASNGDSYEQYF.

This chain links TRBV12-3 or TRBV12-4 with TRBJ1-5; 8 nucleotides align to TRBD1. The length of the CDR3 is 18 residues. The trim removed 5 bases at V and 8 bases at J, leaving 20 bases unmatched. The CDR3 DNA follows: TGTGCCAGCAGTCCCAGGACAGGGAAGGGGGATAGCGATAAGCCCCAGCATTTT. Amino acids: CASSPRTGKGDSDKPQHF.

This clonotype showed up many times. CDR3 nucleotides: TGTGCCACCAGTTTAGGCGGGTTGAACACCGGGGAGCTGTTTTTT. Protein product: CATSLGGLNTGELFF. The rearrangement links TRBV24-1 to TRBJ2-2; maybe TRBD2 (5 bases). V was trimmed by 6 bases and J by 1 base, leaving 11 bases between them. The CDR3 runs to 15 residues. Germline-derived CDR1 and CDR2 are KGHDR and SFDVKD.

With respect to this clonotype: Relative to the germline gene, one junction end is altered; a read error may explain this. The chain combines TRBV29-1 with TRBJ2-7, with 12 bases matching TRBD2. CDR3 size: 15 residues. Germline lookup yields CDR1 SQVTM and CDR2 ANQGSEA. CDR3 nucleotide sequence: TGCAGCCTTGAAGAGACTAGCGGGAGCTCCTACCAGCAGTACTTC. This gives the protein CSLEETSGSSYQQYF.

In its sample, this clonotype was seen many times. A read error may explain this, as a much larger clone is one base away. In this CDR3 the conserved last residue, phenylalanine or tryptophan, is missing, so a read error is likely. CDR3 protein: CATRGAVENIQYL. The CDR3 bases are TGTGCCACACGGGGGGCTGTAGAAAACATTCAGTACCTC. The chain uses TRBV6-1 and TRBJ2-4, with D perhaps TRBD2 (7 bases). The V end lost 10 bases, the J end lost 5 bases, and 15 bases lay between the germline ends. The CDR3 totals 13 residues. Germline V gene data show CDR1 as MNHNS and CDR2 as SASEGT.

The chain is built from TRBV2 and TRBJ2-1; D call uncertain. CDR3 length: 15 residues. From germline, CDR1 is SNHLY and CDR2 FYNNEI. V was clipped by 2 bases and J by 4 bases, with 12 bases between them. CDR3 nucleotide sequence: TGTGCCAGCAGTGAATTTCCGGACGGTTACAATGAGCAGTTCTTC. Protein product: CASSEFPDGYNEQFF.

Remarks on this clonotype: A read error may produce the germline difference seen at one junction end. The V call is TRBV11-3, the J call TRBJ2-1; TRBD2 agrees at 10 bases. CDR1 is SGHNT, CDR2 YENEEA, per germline. CDR3 size: 16 residues. The CDR3, as DNA: TGTGCCAGCAGCTCCCATGGACTAGCGGTGAACAATAAGCAGTTCTTC. Residues: CASSSHGLAVNNKQFF.

The rearrangement uses TRBV10-1 and TRBJ2-2; no definite D call. The CDR3 is 14 residues long. The V end lost 10 bases, the J end lost 4 bases, and 16 bases lay between the germline ends. The germline CDR1 and CDR2 sequences are WNHNN and SYGVQD (reference sequence). CDR3 protein: CATSQSGLTGELFF. The DNA for the CDR3 is TGCGCCACCTCACAGTCAGGTCTCACCGGGGAGCTGTTTTTT.

The CDR3 protein is CASNLTQGGSEAFF. The CDR3 DNA sequence: TGTGCCAGCAACCTAACGCAGGGGGGCTCTGAAGCTTTCTTT. V is TRBV7-9 and J is TRBJ1-1, with 7 bases aligning to TRBD1. V was pared by 7 bases and J by 6 bases, with 11 bases of the junction left unmatched. Germline-derived CDR1 and CDR2 are SEHNR and FQNEAQ (reference sequence). The CDR3 consists of 14 residues.

Worth noting for this clonotype: One junction end disagrees with the germline gene, perhaps due to a read error. CDR3 nucleotide sequence: TGTGCCCGCAGTTACTCGAGACATAGGCAAGATACGCAGTATTTT. It yields the protein CARSYSRHRQDTQYF. This chain uses TRBV6-6 with TRBJ2-3; no firm D call. This CDR3 is built from 15 residues. Germline CDR1 is MNHNY and CDR2 is SVGAGI (reference sequence).

A note on this clonotype: A junction end diverges from the germline sequence, so it may reflect a read error. This chain connects TRBV10-3 to TRBJ2-1; D is possibly TRBD2 (6 bases). The CDR3 spans 15 residues. Germline values: CDR1 ENHRY, CDR2 SYGVKD. The CDR3 region is CAINADGGSYNEQSF. The DNA for the CDR3 is TGTGCCATCAATGCGGACGGAGGGTCCTACAATGAGCAGTCCTTC.

In this sample, this clonotype turned up once. The V gene is TRBV30, the J gene TRBJ2-1, with a possible D match to TRBD2 (6 bases). Germline assignment: CDR1 GTSNPN and CDR2 SVGIG (reference sequence). CDR3 size: 13 residues. V was clipped by 7 bases and J by 8 bases, with 18 bases between them. The DNA of the CDR3 is TGTGCCTCCCCGAAGGAGGGGACGGATGAGCAGTTCTTC. Protein product: CASPKEGTDEQFF.

Judged by abundance, this clonotype is medium-sized. This chain links TRBV29-1 with TRBJ2-7; D is undetermined. Germline values: CDR1 SQVTM, CDR2 ANQGSEA. V was shortened by 2 bases and J by 4 bases, with 6 bases between the two germline ends. This CDR3 is built from 11 residues. CDR3 residues: CSVEMGYEQYF. CDR3 sequence (DNA): TGCAGCGTTGAAATGGGATACGAGCAGTACTTC.

The table lists this clonotype with many counts. This chain links TRBV20-1 with TRBJ2-1, with D perhaps TRBD1 or TRBD2 (5 bases each). The CDR3 has 13 residues. CDR1 is DFQATT, CDR2 SNEGSKA, per germline (reference sequence). Trimming took off 6 bases at V and 12 bases at J, with 21 bases between the two ends. CDR3 in DNA: TGCAGTGCCACGGGACCAATTCCTACGGTGCAGTTCTTC. Amino acid sequence: CSATGPIPTVQFF.

As to this clonotype: A read error may account for a junction end that differs from germline. The chain employs TRBV11-1 and TRBJ2-2; tentatively, D is TRBD2 (5 bases). Germline V CDR1 and CDR2: SGHAT, FQDESV (reference sequence). This CDR3 is 14 amino acids long. CDR3 DNA: TGCGTCAGCAACTATACTAGTTGCATCGGGGAGCTGTTTTTT. Residues: CVSNYTSCIGELFF.

A note on this clonotype: The germline gene is not matched at one end of the junction; a read error may be the cause. This rearrangement joins TRBV4-1 to TRBJ2-4; 8 bases line up with TRBD1. Looked up from germline, CDR1 is MGHRA and CDR2 is YSYEKL. The CDR3 is made up of 15 amino acids. CDR3 amino acids: CARSQEHGTGNIQYF. The CDR3 coding sequence is TGCGCCAGGAGCCAAGAGCATGGGACAGGCAACATTCAATACTTC.

This clonotype was counted a few times. This likely comes from a read error, as the CDR3 has no conserved phenylalanine or tryptophan at its end. This rearrangement joins TRBV4-2 to TRBJ2-2; D is ambiguous. Germline V gene lookup returns CDR1 LGHNA and CDR2 YNFKEQ. The CDR3 runs 16 residues. V lost 0 bases to trimming and J lost 0 bases, with 8 bases between them. CDR3 in DNA: TGTGCCAGCAGCCAAGAGAGCGAAACGAACACCGGGGAGCTGTTTTCT. Its translation: CASSQESETNTGELFS.